These 6 T cell receptor beta chains came from one sample sequenced in a study of CD8 T cell repertoires and HIV-1 epitope variants (dated by TCRdb to 2019 to 2021). Library preparation was by the immunoSEQ multiplex PCR assay. Entries here come from immuneACCESS through TCRdb and include only in-frame sequences with V and J called. Some clones fail to appear in such tables; in the studies checked, an unresolved V gene covers under half of the shortfall, and the cause of the remainder is unknown. Counted in this sample were over 90,000 clones; roughly 80% of them appeared once. The top ten clones comprise 20% to 30% of the sample. The specimen was uncultured baseline CD8+ T cells from peripheral blood mononuclear cells (PBMCs). Receptors were obtained from a male donor with HIV.

The chain carries TRBV5-1 and TRBJ1-1; D gene ambiguous. This CDR3 region has 13 residues. Germline V gene sequence: CDR1 SGHRS, CDR2 YFSETQ. V was clipped by 0 bases and J by 7 bases, with 10 bases between them. The CDR3: CASSLAAAGEAFF. In DNA, the CDR3 is TGCGCCAGCAGCTTGGCGGCCGCGGGTGAAGCTTTCTTT.

The chain recombines TRBV19 with TRBJ2-7; maybe TRBD2 (6 bases). Germline V CDR1 and CDR2: LNHDA, SQIVND (reference sequence). The CDR3 covers 14 residues. V shed 3 bases and J shed 3 bases, with 12 bases lying between them. This CDR3 is CASSIPGSYYEQYF. DNA for the CDR3: TGTGCCAGTAGTATCCCCGGGAGTTACTACGAGCAGTACTTC.

V usage is TRBV19 and J usage is TRBJ2-7; D gene ambiguous. The CDR3 covers 11 residues. The V gene's germline CDR1 is LNHDA and CDR2 SQIVND (reference sequence). Between the trimmed V and J ends, which lost 6 bases and 1 base, there was a span of 4 bases. The CDR3 DNA is TGTGCCAGTAGGTCATCCTACGAGCAGTACTTC. Its protein product is CASRSSYEQYF.

The J gene is TRBJ2-7, the V gene TRBV5-1, with 8 bases lining up with TRBD1. CDR1 and CDR2 (germline): SGHRS, YFSETQ. CDR3 length equals 14 residues. J gave up 7 bases and V 3 bases, and 9 bases lay outside the gene matches. Here the CDR3 DNA reads TGCGCCAGCAGCTATGGGACAGGCCCTTTAGAGCAGTACTTC. Protein product: CASSYGTGPLEQYF.

The rearrangement uses TRBV6-1 and TRBJ1-5; D remains ambiguous. The ends were cut back, 4 bases at V and 5 bases at J, with 12 bases in the middle. Germline V lookup: CDR1 MNHNS, CDR2 SASEGT. CDR3 size: 14 residues. Here the CDR3 reads CASSGGQADQPQHF. CDR3 nucleotides: TGTGCCAGCAGTGGAGGGCAGGCCGATCAGCCCCAGCATTTT.

This clone was observed a few times. The V gene is TRBV19, the J gene TRBJ1-5; tentatively, D is TRBD1 (5 bases). V lost 5 bases to trimming and J lost 1 base, with 9 bases between them. Germline V lookup: CDR1 LNHDA, CDR2 SQIVND (reference sequence). CDR3 length equals 14 residues. CDR3 protein: CASSWDLSNQPQHF. DNA of the CDR3: TGTGCCAGTAGTTGGGACCTGAGCAATCAGCCCCAGCATTTT.